These T cell receptor beta chains were read from a single sample in a study of PD-1 blockade in classical Hodgkin lymphoma. This table comes from immunoSEQ multiplex PCR, and its TCRdb copy is limited to in-frame clones, with some not included. The data show more than 85,000 clones, around 90% seen once. The sequencing here drew on peripheral blood mononuclear cells (PBMCs), taken before the second cycle of nivolumab. The receptors stem from a human donor with classical Hodgkin lymphoma. Each CDR3 is given with its conserved first and last residue. A D gene is named only where the DNA matches it firmly. Clone sizes are given selectively: once, few, many, or a class where the clone is expanded.

d_call j_call v_call clone_size cdr3_aa cdr3_nt
- TRBJ2-7 TRBV20-1 once CSARTSYEQYF TGCAGTGCTAGAACGTCTTACGAGCAGTACTTC
- TRBJ1-5 TRBV15 - CATSRGRADSNQPQHF TGTGCCACCAGCAGAGGCCGGGCGGATAGCAATCAGCCCCAGCATTTT
- TRBJ1-1 TRBV6-6 - CASNDGSRENTEAFF TGTGCCAGCAACGACGGATCCCGAGAGAACACTGAAGCTTTCTTT
TRBD1 TRBJ1-3 TRBV6-5 - CASGKQGAGNTIYF TGTGCCAGCGGGAAACAGGGGGCTGGAAACACCATATATTTT
TRBD2 TRBJ2-1 TRBV9 - CASSVASGSDEQFF TGTGCCAGCAGCGTAGCTAGCGGGAGTGATGAGCAGTTCTTC
- TRBJ1-2 TRBV27 - CASSRAGLSGYTF TGTGCCAGCAGTCGAGCAGGGCTTAGCGGCTACACCTTC
- TRBJ2-2 TRBV27 once CASRRGQNANTGELFF TGTGCCAGCAGGAGAGGACAGAACGCGAACACCGGGGAGCTGTTTTTT
- TRBJ2-1 TRBV9 - CASSPRASPYNEQFF TGTGCCAGCAGCCCCCGGGCTAGCCCTTACAATGAGCAGTTCTTC
- TRBJ2-2 TRBV6-5 - CASSRGLANTGELFF TGTGCCAGCAGCAGGGGACTGGCGAACACCGGGGAGCTGTTTTTT
TRBD2 TRBJ2-3 TRBV5-1 - CASSLVAGGGADTQYF TGCGCCAGCAGCTTGGTAGCGGGAGGTGGGGCAGATACGCAGTATTTT
- TRBJ1-1 TRBV19 - CASSYVTGNTEAFF TGTGCCAGTAGTTATGTTACGGGGAACACTGAAGCTTTCTTT
- TRBJ2-5 TRBV7-9 - CASSLDTGQQETQYF TGTGCCAGCAGCTTAGATACGGGGCAGCAAGAGACCCAGTACTTC
- TRBJ1-1 TRBV5-4 - CASSLKSNTEAFF TGTGCCAGCAGCTTGAAGTCGAACACTGAAGCTTTCTTT
- TRBJ1-1 TRBV27 - CASTNAGTNTEAFF TGTGCCAGCACTAACGCCGGGACGAACACTGAAGCTTTCTTT
- TRBJ2-7 TRBV7-3 - CASSLSYEQYF TGTGCCAGCAGCTTATCTTACGAGCAGTACTTC
- TRBJ2-7 TRBV5-6 - CASSTLPGGEQYF TGTGCCAGCAGCACCCTTCCTGGGGGCGAGCAGTACTTC
- TRBJ1-5 TRBV28 - CASSLVVLEGGQPQHF TGTGCCAGCAGTTTGGTAGTACTGGAGGGAGGCCAGCCCCAGCATTTT
- TRBJ2-7 TRBV28 - CASSTAGTKRIIVDEQYF TGTGCCAGCAGCACGGCGGGCACTAAGAGGATTATAGTGGACGAGCAGTACTTC
- TRBJ2-7 TRBV6-6 - CASSPNRGGYEQYF TGTGCCAGCAGTCCAAACAGGGGGGGCTACGAGCAGTACTTC
- TRBJ2-1 TRBV27 - CASSPGPQGRPVNEQFF TGTGCCAGCAGCCCAGGCCCCCAGGGGCGGCCAGTCAATGAGCAGTTCTTC
- TRBJ2-3 TRBV7-9 - CASSPVSQADTQYF TGTGCCAGCAGCCCCGTATCCCAGGCAGATACGCAGTATTTT
- TRBJ1-2 TRBV5-5 few CASSLKWDNRAGYTF TGTGCCAGCAGCCTCAAATGGGACAACCGAGCTGGCTACACCTTC
- TRBJ2-2 TRBV5-1 - CASSLVIRLGGSTGELFF TGCGCCAGCAGCTTGGTGATACGACTAGGTGGGAGCACCGGGGAGCTGTTTTTT
TRBD2 TRBJ2-3 TRBV9 once CASSVVAGGPSDTQYF TGTGCCAGCAGCGTAGTGGCGGGAGGGCCCTCGGATACGCAGTATTTT
- TRBJ1-3 TRBV6-5 - CASSYLGVDGNTIYF TGTGCCAGCAGTTACTTGGGGGTGGACGGAAACACCATATATTTT
- TRBJ1-2 TRBV10-2 - CASRGQTHYGYTF TGCGCCAGCAGAGGACAGACACACTATGGCTACACCTTC
- TRBJ1-4 TRBV5-1 - CASSQGRTNEKLFF TGCGCCAGCAGCCAGGGGCGCACTAATGAAAAACTGTTTTTT
- TRBJ2-3 TRBV28 - CASSLSAGAVDTQYF TGTGCCAGCAGTTTATCCGCGGGCGCCGTCGATACGCAGTATTTT
TRBD1 TRBJ1-2 TRBV10-3 - CAISEDPGTGYGYTF TGTGCCATCAGTGAAGACCCCGGGACAGGCTATGGCTACACCTTC
TRBD1 TRBJ2-5 TRBV6-6 - CASSTGRQGLQETQYF TGTGCCAGCAGTACGGGGCGACAGGGGCTACAAGAGACCCAGTACTTC
- TRBJ2-5 TRBV7-9 - CASSRREQETQYF TGTGCCAGCAGCCGCAGGGAACAAGAGACCCAGTACTTC
- TRBJ2-5 TRBV14 once CASSQGDFGPVGLETQYF TGTGCCAGCAGCCAAGGAGATTTTGGGCCCGTCGGGTTGGAGACCCAGTACTTC
TRBD2 TRBJ2-5 TRBV30 - CAWSLHTSGRLETQYF TGTGCCTGGAGTCTCCATACTAGCGGGAGGTTGGAGACCCAGTACTTC
- TRBJ1-6 TRBV6-6 - CASSYSQDNSPLHF TGTGCCAGCAGTTACTCCCAGGATAATTCACCCCTCCACTTT
TRBD1 TRBJ2-1 TRBV28 - CATRQGEQFF TGTGCCACCCGACAGGGAGAGCAGTTCTTC